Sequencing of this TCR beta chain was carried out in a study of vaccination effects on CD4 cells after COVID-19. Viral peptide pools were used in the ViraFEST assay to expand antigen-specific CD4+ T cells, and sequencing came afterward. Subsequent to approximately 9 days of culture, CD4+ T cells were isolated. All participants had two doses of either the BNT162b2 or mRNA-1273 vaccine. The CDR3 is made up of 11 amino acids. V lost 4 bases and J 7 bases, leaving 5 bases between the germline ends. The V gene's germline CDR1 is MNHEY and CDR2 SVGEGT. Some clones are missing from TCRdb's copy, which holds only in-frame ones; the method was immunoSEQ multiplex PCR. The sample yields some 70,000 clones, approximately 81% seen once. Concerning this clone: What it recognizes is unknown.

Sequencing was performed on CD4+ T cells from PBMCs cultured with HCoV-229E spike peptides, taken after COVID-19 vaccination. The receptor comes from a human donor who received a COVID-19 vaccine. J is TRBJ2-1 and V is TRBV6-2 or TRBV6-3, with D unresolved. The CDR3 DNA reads TGTGCCAGCAGTTCCATTAATGAGCAGTTCTTC. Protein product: CASSSINEQFF.